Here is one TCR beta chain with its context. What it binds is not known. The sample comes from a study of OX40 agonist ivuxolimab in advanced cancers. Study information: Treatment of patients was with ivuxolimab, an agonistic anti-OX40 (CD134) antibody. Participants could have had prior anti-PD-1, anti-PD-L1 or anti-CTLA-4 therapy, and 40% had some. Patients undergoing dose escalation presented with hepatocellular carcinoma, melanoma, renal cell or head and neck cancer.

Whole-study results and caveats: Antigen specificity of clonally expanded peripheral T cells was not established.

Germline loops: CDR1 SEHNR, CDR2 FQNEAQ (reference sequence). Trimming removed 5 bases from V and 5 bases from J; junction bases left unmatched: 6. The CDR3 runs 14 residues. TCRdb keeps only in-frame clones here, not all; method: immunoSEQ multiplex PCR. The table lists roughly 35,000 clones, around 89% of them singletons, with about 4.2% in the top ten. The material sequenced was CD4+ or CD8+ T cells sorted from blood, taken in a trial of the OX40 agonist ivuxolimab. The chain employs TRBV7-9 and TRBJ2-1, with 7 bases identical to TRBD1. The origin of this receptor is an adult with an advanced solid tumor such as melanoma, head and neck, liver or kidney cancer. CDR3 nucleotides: TGTGCCAGCAGCCTCAGGGGGTCCCACAATGAGCAGTTCTTC. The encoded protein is CASSLRGSHNEQFF.